Listed here are 25 T cell receptor beta chains from one sample, sequenced in a study of CD8 T cells in ankylosing spondylitis. In TCRdb, the 5' RACE reads were re-called with MiXCR into one record per CDR3 protein. The data hold about 360,000 distinct CDR3 sequences, with 20% to 25% observed a single time. The sample was blood, either unsorted or a sorted T cell fraction (not recorded which). The source of these receptors is a male donor with ankylosing spondylitis or in good health (not recorded which).

This chain links TRBV6-4 with TRBJ2-1; 8 positions agree with TRBD2. The length of the CDR3 is 14 residues. Trimming cost V 3 bases and J 6 bases; bases outside gene matches: 4. Germline CDR1 reads MRHNA; CDR2 reads SNTAGT. CDR3 in DNA: TGTGCCAGCAGTGAAGGGGGACTAGGCAATGAGCAGTTCTTC. Its protein is CASSEGGLGNEQFF.

This chain connects TRBV20-1 to TRBJ2-5; 9 positions match TRBD1. Germline assignment: CDR1 DFQATT and CDR2 SNEGSKA (reference sequence). V was clipped by 0 bases and J by 8 bases; unmatched bases: 7. CDR3 length: 14 amino acids. The CDR3: CSARDEEQGATQYF. CDR3 sequence (DNA): TGCAGTGCTAGAGATGAGGAACAGGGGGCTACCCAGTACTTC.

This clonotype was observed a handful of times. V gene TRBV9 combines with J gene TRBJ2-1, with D hard to call. The CDR3 contains 16 residues. V lost 2 bases and J 3 bases, leaving 15 bases between the germline ends. Germline V gene sequence: CDR1 SGDLS, CDR2 YYNGEE. The CDR3 reads CASSVTWTAGYNEQFF. The CDR3 DNA is TGTGCCAGCAGCGTCACATGGACGGCCGGCTACAATGAGCAGTTCTTC.

This chain joins TRBV13 and TRBJ2-5; the D gene could be TRBD1 or TRBD2 (5 bases each). With 2 bases removed from V and 5 bases from J, the gap between germline ends came to 12 bases. Germline V lookup: CDR1 PRHDT, CDR2 FYEKMQ (reference sequence). The CDR3 is 14 amino acids. The CDR3 region has the DNA TGTGCCAGCAGCTTAACGGGGCTGCTGGAGACCCAGTACTTC. This codes for CASSLTGLLETQYF.

This clonotype was observed a handful of times. The CDR3 nucleotides read TGTGCCAGCAGCAAAATGGTGGCAGAGAACTACGAGCAGTACTTC. Translated: CASSKMVAENYEQYF. The chain carries TRBV21-1 and TRBJ2-7. TRBV21-1 is reported as a pseudogene. CDR3 size: 15 residues.

A few counts support this clonotype. The rearrangement links TRBV7-6 to TRBJ2-7, with D possibly called TRBD1 or TRBD2 (5 bases each). The CDR3 length is 18 residues. The germline gives CDR1 SGHVS, CDR2 FNYEAQ. Trimming pared 5 bases from V and 6 bases from J, leaving 29 bases between. CDR3 in amino acids: CASSRNQETGTGLGEQYF. The CDR3 coding sequence is TGTGCCAGCAGCCGAAACCAAGAAACCGGGACGGGGCTTGGCGAGCAGTACTTC.

The table lists this clonotype with a few counts. The J gene is TRBJ2-1, the V gene TRBV6-5, with D maybe TRBD1 (6 bases). This CDR3 is 14 amino acids long. The germline V gene has CDR1 MNHEY and CDR2 SVGAGI. V was cut by 3 bases and J by 10 bases, with 16 bases left in between. As DNA, the CDR3 is TGTGCCAGCAGTTATGACTCAGGGGCTCGGGAGCAGTTCTTC. This encodes CASSYDSGAREQFF.

The table lists this clonotype with a few counts. The V gene is TRBV6-5, the J gene TRBJ2-3, with 7 bases lining up with TRBD2. The CDR3 spans 15 residues. Germline values: CDR1 MNHEY, CDR2 SVGAGI. The trim removed 2 bases at V and 0 bases at J, leaving 2 bases unmatched. CDR3 protein: CASSYGGVSTDTQYF. The DNA of the CDR3 is TGTGCCAGCAGTTACGGGGGGGTTAGCACAGATACGCAGTATTTT.

The chain links TRBV5-1 to TRBJ2-3; D assignment may be TRBD1 or TRBD2 (5 bases each). Looked up from germline, CDR1 is SGHRS and CDR2 is YFSETQ. Trimming shortened V by 4 bases and J by 3 bases, and 18 bases separated the two germline ends. There are 16 residues in the CDR3. CDR3 sequence: CASSAKGAGTTDTQYF. In nucleotides, the CDR3 is TGCGCCAGCAGCGCCAAAGGGGCAGGGACGACAGATACGCAGTATTTT.

This clonotype appeared a few times. The chain employs TRBV3-1 and TRBJ2-7; the match to TRBD1 covers 8 bases. J was trimmed by 3 bases and V by 5 bases; bases with no gene match: 6. The V gene's germline CDR1 is LGHDT and CDR2 YNNKEL (reference sequence). The CDR3 runs 14 residues. The CDR3 DNA reads TGTGCCAGCAGCGACGGGACAGGTCTCTACGAGCAGTACTTC. Protein: CASSDGTGLYEQYF.

V usage is TRBV29-1 and J usage is TRBJ2-2, with 15 positions matching TRBD2. J lost 0 bases, V lost 3 bases, and 2 bases had no gene match. The CDR3 totals 17 residues. CDR1 SQVTM and CDR2 ANQGSEA come from the germline V gene. In DNA, the CDR3 is TGCAGCGTTGAGGGACTAGCGGGGGGCGCGAACACCGGGGAGCTGTTTTTT. Protein: CSVEGLAGGANTGELFF.

This clonotype appeared a few times. V usage is TRBV12-3 or TRBV12-4 and J usage is TRBJ2-1; D call uncertain. This CDR3 has 13 amino acids. The ends were cut back, 6 bases at V and 6 bases at J, with 12 bases in the middle. The CDR3, as DNA: TGTGCCAGCAGGCTGGAGCCGAGCAATGAGCAGTTCTTC. This sequence encodes CASRLEPSNEQFF.

This clonotype was seen more than once but under ten times. The chain is built from TRBV5-1 and TRBJ2-7, with D maybe TRBD1 (5 bases). Germline CDR1 is SGHRS and CDR2 is YFSETQ. V lost 2 bases and J 6 bases, leaving 9 bases between the germline ends. The CDR3 covers 12 residues. The CDR3 DNA follows: TGCGCCAGCAGCTTTTTAGGGGTCGAGCAGTACTTC. As protein: CASSFLGVEQYF.

In this sample, this clonotype turned up a few times. The genes are TRBV5-1 and TRBJ2-1; 7 positions agree with TRBD1. This CDR3 is 15 amino acids long. In germline, CDR1 is SGHRS, CDR2 YFSETQ. The junction had 11 bases not matched to a gene; V was cut back by 4 bases and J by 7 bases. The CDR3, as DNA: TGCGCCAGCAGCCAGGGACAGTTAGTAGAGAATGAGCAGTTCTTC. It is translated as CASSQGQLVENEQFF. The full variable domain, its missing parts supplied by reference TRBV5-1 and TRBJ2-1, is KAGVTQTPRYLIKTRGQQVTLSCSPISGHRSVSWYQQTPGQGLQFLFEYFSETQRNKGNFPGRFSGRQFSNSRSEMNVSTLELGDSALYLCASSQGQLVENEQFFGPGTRLTVL.

Only a few counts were recorded for this clonotype. This chain connects TRBV20-1 to TRBJ2-7, with D uncertain. V was cut by 3 bases and J by 0 bases, with 12 bases left in between. The CDR3 is made up of 14 amino acids. CDR1 is DFQATT and CDR2 is SNEGSKA in the germline V gene (reference sequence). The CDR3 reads CSARERRSSYEQYF. CDR3 DNA: TGCAGTGCTAGGGAGCGTCGCAGCTCCTACGAGCAGTACTTC.

The CDR3 reads CSVEMAGDHQETQYF. DNA for the CDR3: TGCAGCGTTGAAATGGCAGGGGACCACCAAGAGACCCAGTACTTC. The chain links TRBV29-1 to TRBJ2-5, with a weak D call TRBD1 (6 bases). Trimming shortened V by 2 bases and J by 0 bases, and 13 bases separated the two germline ends. CDR3 length equals 15 residues. Germline V gene data show CDR1 as SQVTM and CDR2 as ANQGSEA.

The gene calls are TRBV4-1 and TRBJ2-3; 10 nucleotides align to TRBD2. The V and J ends lost 4 bases and 6 bases, in that order; junction bases with no gene match: 10. This CDR3 is built from 16 residues. Germline V gene lookup returns CDR1 MGHRA and CDR2 YSYEKL. The CDR3 region has the DNA TGCGCCAGCAGCCTTGAGCGGGGGGGCGATGTGGATACGCAGTATTTT. Amino acid sequence: CASSLERGGDVDTQYF.

The V call is TRBV28, the J call TRBJ2-7, with D maybe TRBD1 (7 bases). Germline values: CDR1 MDHEN, CDR2 SYDVKM. With 6 bases removed from V and 5 bases from J, the gap between germline ends came to 14 bases. The CDR3 extends over 13 amino acids. This CDR3 is CASRLGGGNEQYF. DNA of the CDR3: TGTGCCAGCAGACTAGGGGGCGGGAACGAGCAGTACTTC.

In this sample, this clonotype turned up a few times. The genes are TRBV11-2 and TRBJ2-7; D is unclear. Germline CDR1 SGHAT, CDR2 FQNNGV. This CDR3 is built from 15 residues. Trimming took 2 bases from V and 0 from J, leaving 11 bases between them. The CDR3 nucleotides are TGTGCCAGCAGCTTAAACCCACAGAGCTCCTACGAGCAGTACTTC. Its translation: CASSLNPQSSYEQYF. The variable domain in full, completed from reference TRBV11-2 and TRBJ2-7, reads EAGVAQSPRYKIIEKRQSVAFWCNPISGHATLYWYQQILGQGPKLLIQFQNNGVVDDSQLPKDRFSAERLKGVDSTLKIQPAKLEDSAVYLCASSLNPQSSYEQYFGPGTRLTVT.

This clonotype was counted many times. J is TRBJ2-1 and V is TRBV25-1; D is perhaps TRBD2 (5 bases). Deletions cut 0 bases from V and 7 bases from J, with 7 bases between. Germline CDR1 reads MGHDK; CDR2 reads SYGVNS. This CDR3 contains 13 residues. This CDR3 is CASSEYEGNEQFF. The CDR3 nucleotides read TGTGCCAGCAGTGAATACGAGGGAAATGAGCAGTTCTTC.

This chain joins TRBV4-1 and TRBJ2-2; D is ambiguous. From germline, CDR1 is MGHRA and CDR2 YSYEKL. The CDR3 is 13 amino acids. V lost 4 bases to trimming and J lost 6 bases, with 9 bases between them. The CDR3 reads CASSPWVAGELFF. The CDR3, as DNA: TGCGCCAGCAGCCCTTGGGTCGCCGGGGAGCTGTTTTTT.

For the CDR3, the DNA is TGTGCCATCAGCGATCCGGGACGGAACACAGATACGCAGTATTTT. This translates into CAISDPGRNTDTQYF. The chain uses TRBV10-3 and TRBJ2-3; D is perhaps TRBD1 or TRBD2 (5 bases each). This CDR3 has 15 residues. CDR1 ENHRY and CDR2 SYGVKD come from the germline V gene. Trimming left V 6 bases short and J 2 bases short, with 15 bases between.

V usage is TRBV10-3 and J usage is TRBJ2-3, with D perhaps being TRBD1 or TRBD2 (5 bases each). The CDR3 runs to 15 residues. Trimming took off 4 bases at V and 4 bases at J, with 15 bases between the two ends. From germline, CDR1 is ENHRY and CDR2 SYGVKD. The CDR3 reads CAISGPGRSADTQYF. As DNA, the CDR3 is TGTGCCATCAGTGGTCCGGGACGGTCGGCAGATACGCAGTATTTT.

This clonotype showed up just a few times. The CDR3 DNA follows: TGTGCCAGCAGGCCGCAGGCCACCGGGGAGCTGTTTTTT. As protein: CASRPQATGELFF. V usage is TRBV2 and J usage is TRBJ2-2; D is uncertain. In germline, CDR1 is SNHLY, CDR2 FYNNEI. Between the trimmed V and J ends, which lost 6 bases and 4 bases, there was a span of 9 bases. The CDR3 contains 13 residues.

V and J are TRBV12-3 or TRBV12-4 and TRBJ2-2; no reliable D call. The germline V and J ends were trimmed by 6 bases and 0 bases, with 14 bases remaining between them. This CDR3 comprises 16 residues. The CDR3 DNA follows: TGTGCCAGCAGCCCCTTGTGGGTCGCGAACACCGGGGAGCTGTTTTTT. Protein product: CASSPLWVANTGELFF.